Sequencing of this T cell receptor beta chain was carried out in a study of T-cell reconstitution after alpha-beta-depleted transplantation in children. The study's findings and limits: Several hundred expanded graft clones reportedly were the source of alpha-beta T cells about two months after transplant. Surviving recipient T cells and thymic progenitors accounted for the high day-60 TCRbeta diversity observed in some patients. Counts and diversity of T cells one year after transplant came mostly from newly produced T cells.

Unique molecular identifiers featured in how the TCRbeta library was prepared. One entry per CDR3 protein results from TCRdb running MiXCR on the PCR reads. The sample yields 200,000 to 300,000 distinct CDR3 sequences, roughly 25% seen once. This clonotype was seen ten or more times. Its specificity is not known. The sample here was PBMCs, taken before TCRalphabeta/CD19-depleted stem cell transplant. This receptor was obtained from a girl aged 2 to 10 with Fanconi anemia, due to receive a stem cell transplant.

DNA for the CDR3: TGTGCCAGCAGCTTAGACCGCAGCTCCTACAATGAGCAGTTCTTC. Its translation is CASSLDRSSYNEQFF. This chain connects TRBV7-2 to TRBJ2-1; D is ambiguous. The CDR3 extends over 15 amino acids. The V gene's germline CDR1 is SGHTA and CDR2 FQGNSA. Trimming cost V 1 base and J 0 bases, with 7 bases left between them. The full variable domain, completed using reference TRBV7-2 and TRBJ2-1, is GAGVSQSPSNKVTEKGKDVELRCDPISGHTALYWYRQSLGQGLEFLIYFQGNSAPDKSGLPSDRFSAERTGGSVSTLTIQRTQQEDSAVYLCASSLDRSSYNEQFFGPGTRLTVL.